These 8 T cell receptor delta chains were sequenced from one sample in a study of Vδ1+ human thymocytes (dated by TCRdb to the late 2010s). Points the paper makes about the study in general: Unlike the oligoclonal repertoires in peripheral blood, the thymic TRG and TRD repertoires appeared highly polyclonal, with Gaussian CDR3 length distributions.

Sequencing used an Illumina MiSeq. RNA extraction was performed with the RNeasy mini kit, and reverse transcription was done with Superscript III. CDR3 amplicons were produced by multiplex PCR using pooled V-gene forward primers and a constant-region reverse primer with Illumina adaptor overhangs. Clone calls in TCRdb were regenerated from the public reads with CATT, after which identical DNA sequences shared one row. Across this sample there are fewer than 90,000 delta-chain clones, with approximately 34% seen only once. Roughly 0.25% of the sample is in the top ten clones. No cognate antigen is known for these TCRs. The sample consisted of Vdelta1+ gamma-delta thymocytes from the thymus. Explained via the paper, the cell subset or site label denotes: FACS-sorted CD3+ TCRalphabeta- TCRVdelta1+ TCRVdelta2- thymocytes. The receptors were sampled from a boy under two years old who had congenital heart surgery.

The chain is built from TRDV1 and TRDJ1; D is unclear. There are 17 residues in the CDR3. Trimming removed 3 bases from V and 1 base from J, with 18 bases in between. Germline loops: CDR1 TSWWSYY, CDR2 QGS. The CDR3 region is CALGEFHQRTVTDKLIF. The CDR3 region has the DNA TGTGCTCTTGGGGAGTTCCACCAACGTACGGTCACCGATAAACTCATCTTT.

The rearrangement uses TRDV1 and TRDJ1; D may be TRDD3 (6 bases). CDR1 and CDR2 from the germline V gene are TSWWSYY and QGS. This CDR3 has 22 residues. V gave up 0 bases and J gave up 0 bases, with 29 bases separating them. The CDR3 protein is CALGELPTLPLEGETDTDKLIF. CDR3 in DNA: TGTGCTCTTGGGGAACTCCCTACCCTACCCCTTGAGGGGGAAACCGACACCGATAAACTCATCTTT.

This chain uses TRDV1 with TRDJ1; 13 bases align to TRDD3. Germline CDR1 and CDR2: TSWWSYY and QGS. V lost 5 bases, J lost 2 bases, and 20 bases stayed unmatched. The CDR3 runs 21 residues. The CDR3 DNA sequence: TGTGCTCTTGGGCCGAGTACCTTCCTACCGTTACTGGGGGATACGACCGATAAACTCATCTTT. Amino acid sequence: CALGPSTFLPLLGDTTDKLIF.

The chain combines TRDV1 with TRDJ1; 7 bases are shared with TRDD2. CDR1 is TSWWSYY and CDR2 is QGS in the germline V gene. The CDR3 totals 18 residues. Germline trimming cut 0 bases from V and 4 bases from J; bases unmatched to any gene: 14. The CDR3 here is CALGELKLFFLGCDKLIF. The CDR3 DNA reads TGTGCTCTTGGGGAACTTAAGCTGTTCTTCCTAGGGTGCGATAAACTCATCTTT.

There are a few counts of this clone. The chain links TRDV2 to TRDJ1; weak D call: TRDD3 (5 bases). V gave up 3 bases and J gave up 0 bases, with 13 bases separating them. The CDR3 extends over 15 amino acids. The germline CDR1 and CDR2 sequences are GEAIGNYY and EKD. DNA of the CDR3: TGTGCCTGTGACGGGCGGGGGCCCCACACCGATAAACTCATCTTT. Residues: CACDGRGPHTDKLIF.

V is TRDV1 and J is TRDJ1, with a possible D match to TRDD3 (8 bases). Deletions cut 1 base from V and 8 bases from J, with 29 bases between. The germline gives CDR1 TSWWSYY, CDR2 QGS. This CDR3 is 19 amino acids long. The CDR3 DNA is TGTGCTCTTGGGGAACCTCCAATTTCCTACAAGCTGGGGGAGGGAAAACTCATCTTT. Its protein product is CALGEPPISYKLGEGKLIF.

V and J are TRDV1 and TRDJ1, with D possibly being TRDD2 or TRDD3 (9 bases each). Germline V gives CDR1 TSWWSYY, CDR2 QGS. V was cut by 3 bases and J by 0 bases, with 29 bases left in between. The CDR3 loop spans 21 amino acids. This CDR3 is CALGEAFLRSGDTRYTDKLIF. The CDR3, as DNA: TGTGCTCTTGGGGAGGCCTTCCTACGATCTGGGGATACGCGGTACACCGATAAACTCATCTTT.

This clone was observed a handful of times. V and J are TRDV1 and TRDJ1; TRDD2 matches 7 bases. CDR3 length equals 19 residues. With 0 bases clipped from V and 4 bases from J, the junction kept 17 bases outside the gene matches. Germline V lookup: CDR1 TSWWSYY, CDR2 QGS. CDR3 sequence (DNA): TGTGCTCTTGGGGAACTTAAAAGTTCCTACGGGGGGGCCGGCGATAAACTCATCTTT. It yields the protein CALGELKSSYGGAGDKLIF.